This section outlines one T cell receptor (beta chain) sequence together with its context. Antigen: not known. In nominal health when sampled, donors likely had unrecorded immune exposures nonetheless. This sample was taken from a study of cytomegalovirus exposure and HLA in healthy donors. Overall study: As an earlier analysis found, 150 million to 200 million T cells yielded 90 million to 140 million unique TCR beta sequences.

The study, taken as a whole, reports: A later analysis linked roughly 17,000 TCR beta sequences to HLA alleles at 0.05 false discovery rate.

The PCR used 60 Vbeta and 13 Jbeta primers. Sequencing used immunoSEQ multiplex PCR; TCRdb keeps in-frame clones, though not all of them. This sample's table reports some 140,000 clones. V gave up 10 bases and J gave up 2 bases; unmatched junction bases: 6. Per the germline V gene, CDR1 is MDHEN and CDR2 is SYDVKM. The CDR3 contains 13 residues. The receptor was derived from a woman between 40 and 50 years old in good health and CMV-seronegative. V gene TRBV28 combines with J gene TRBJ1-2, with 8 bases identical to TRBD1. Sequenced material: PBMCs. The CDR3 region is CAIFGQGNYGYTF. The CDR3 nucleotides read TGTGCCATCTTCGGACAGGGCAACTATGGCTACACCTTC.